This is a list of T cell receptor beta chains from one sample in a study. TCRdb independently ran MiXCR on the 5' RACE reads; one entry per CDR3 protein. The table records about 57,000 distinct CDR3 sequences, around 24% of them present only once. The sequencing input was tumor-infiltrating Tregs sorted from the breast tumor. The receptors here all came from a female donor with breast cancer. Both conserved end residues are part of each CDR3. The order of the fields is CDR3 length, clone size, V gene, J gene, D gene, CDR3 DNA, CDR3 protein. The D gene is left open where the match is weak. The size of a clone is reported for some rows only, either as once, few or many, or as a class for expanded clones.

>13|few|TRBV7-2|TRBJ2-4|NA
TGTGCCAGCAGCTTAGTTTTTAGAGACATTCAGTACTTC
CASSLVFRDIQYF
>15|NA|TRBV19|TRBJ2-1|TRBD2
TGTGCCAGTAGTATGGGACTAGCGGGAGTCAATGAGCAGTTCTTC
CASSMGLAGVNEQFF
>14|many|TRBV2|TRBJ1-6|NA
TGTGCCAGCAGTGAAGCAGGCGATAATTCACCCCTCCACTTT
CASSEAGDNSPLHF
>16|many|TRBV5-1|TRBJ1-4|NA
TGCGCCAGCAGCTTGGGAATTCAGTCCACTAATGAAAAACTGTTTTTT
CASSLGIQSTNEKLFF
>13|NA|TRBV7-8|TRBJ2-3|TRBD1
TGTGCCAGCAGCTTAGACAGGGGAAATACGCAGTATTTT
CASSLDRGNTQYF
>14|few|TRBV7-2|TRBJ2-5|NA
TGTGCCAGCAGCTTGATTGGGGTACGGGAGACCCAGTACTTC
CASSLIGVRETQYF
>16|few|TRBV3-1|TRBJ2-2|TRBD2
TGTGCCAGCAGCCCCGGGTTAGCGGGGTCGATCGGGGAGCTGTTTTTT
CASSPGLAGSIGELFF
>16|NA|TRBV28|TRBJ2-2|NA
TGTGCCAGCAGTTTACGGGCTAGCTCTTTCACCGGGGAGCTGTTTTTT
CASSLRASSFTGELFF
>16|many|TRBV20-1|TRBJ2-1|NA
TGCAGTGCTAGGGTCGGAGAAGGGCCATGGACAAATGAGCAGTTCTTC
CSARVGEGPWTNEQFF
>12|few|TRBV29-1|TRBJ2-7|NA
TGCAGCGCCACCTTAGGATTGCTCGAGCAGTACTTC
CSATLGLLEQYF
>16|NA|TRBV15|TRBJ2-2|TRBD1
TGTGCCACCGAGAGGGGACAGGCCTCGGGAACCGGGGAGCTGTTTTTT
CATERGQASGTGELFF
>17|few|TRBV7-9|TRBJ2-1|NA
TGTGCCAGCAGAAAGCCCCCAGCCGTTGGGGGGAACAATGAGCAGTTCTTC
CASRKPPAVGGNNEQFF
>11|NA|TRBV28|TRBJ1-5|NA
TGTGCCAGCAGTTTAGAGGAGCCCCAGCATTTT
CASSLEEPQHF
>14|NA|TRBV20-1|TRBJ2-1|NA
TGCAGTGCTAGAGAAGCAGGGGAATACAATGAGCAGTCCTTC
CSAREAGEYNEQSF
>18|NA|TRBV4-1|TRBJ2-7|NA
TGCGCCAGCAGCCAAACATTAGAGGCAGCGGAGAGCTCCTACGAGCAGTACTTC
CASSQTLEAAESSYEQYF
>14|few|TRBV6-1|TRBJ2-1|NA
TGTGCCAGCACGCGGGACAGATTTAACAATGAGCAGTTCTTC
CASTRDRFNNEQFF
>12|NA|TRBV20-1|TRBJ1-2|NA
TGCAGTGCTAGAGCCGATAACTATGGCTACACCTTC
CSARADNYGYTF
>15|NA|TRBV2|TRBJ2-3|NA
TGTGCCAGCATCCCGAGCTGGGGGGCTGAGGATACGCAGTATTTT
CASIPSWGAEDTQYF
>14|few|TRBV7-2|TRBJ2-1|TRBD1
TGTGCCAGCGGGGGATTGGGACAGTACAATGAGCAGTTCTTC
CASGGLGQYNEQFF
>16|few|TRBV18|TRBJ2-7|TRBD2
TGTGCCAGCTCACCAGCAGCGAGCGGGAGACCCTTTGAGCAGTACTTC
CASSPAASGRPFEQYF
>13|few|TRBV6-5|TRBJ1-5|TRBD1
TGTGCCAGCAGCGGACAGGCCAATCAGCCCCAGCATTTT
CASSGQANQPQHF
>12|many|TRBV6-2/TRBV6-3|TRBJ2-7|NA
TGTGCCAGCAGTTATAGCGAATGGGAGCAGTACTTC
CASSYSEWEQYF
>13|NA|TRBV7-6|TRBJ1-1|NA
TGTGCCAGCAGCTTAGGGAAGGGCACTGAAGCTTTCTTT
CASSLGKGTEAFF
>15|NA|TRBV6-1|TRBJ2-1|TRBD2
TGTGCCAGCACTACTAGCGGGTTCGGAAACAATGAGCGGTTCTTC
CASTTSGFGNNERFF
>14|many|TRBV18|TRBJ2-1|NA
TGTGCCAGCTCACCACCCTGGGGGAGCGATGAGCAGTTCTTC
CASSPPWGSDEQFF